This TCR beta chain was obtained from a study of blood T cell repertoires in COVID-19. The J segment lost 0 bases and the V segment lost 4 bases, leaving 14 bases of the junction unmatched. Germline loops: CDR1 SGDLS, CDR2 YYNGEE. The CDR3 has 20 amino acids. Sequencing was performed with immunoSEQ multiplex PCR; in TCRdb, only in-frame clones are kept and a portion is missing. The profile shows about 140,000 clones, more than 85% of them singletons. This receptor was identified in a human donor in a cohort sampled during active COVID-19. The rearrangement uses TRBV9 and TRBJ2-3, with 13 bases lining up with TRBD2. Sample: peripheral blood. The chain's CDR3 is CASSPAWGTSGIRSTDTQYF. The CDR3 DNA is TGTGCCAGCAGCCCCGCTTGGGGGACTAGCGGGATACGTAGCACAGATACGCAGTATTTT. Using reference TRBV9 and TRBJ2-3 for the parts outside the CDR3, the full variable domain is DSGVTQTPKHLITATGQRVTLRCSPRSGDLSVYWYQQSLDQGLQFLIQYYNGEERAKGNILERFSAQQFPDLHSELNLSSLELGDSALYFCASSPAWGTSGIRSTDTQYFGPGTRLTVL.